Following are 2 T cell receptor beta chains from one sample sequenced in a study of human T cells and chemical hapten exposure. Regarding time point: patch test 2, 6 weeks after DPC sensitization. Treatment given: therapeutic diphenylcyclopropenone sensitization with weekly scalp DPC. TCRdb called the RACE reads again in MiXCR, with one record for every CDR3 protein. The sample has some 84,000 distinct CDR3 sequences, over 9.5% seen once. Source: whole blood, taken in connection with sensitization to the hapten diphenylcyclopropenone (DPC). The receptor set was obtained from a woman aged 45-60 years with alopecia areata. Some clones in this sample may be carry-over from other donors' samples.

This clonotype appeared a few times. The chain employs TRBV5-1 and TRBJ2-3; 12 bases agree with TRBD2. The length of the CDR3 is 17 residues. The germline gives CDR1 SGHRS, CDR2 YFSETQ. V lost 4 bases and J lost 2; bases outside the gene matches: 8. CDR3 sequence (DNA): TGCGCCAGCAGCCCGCCGGGACTAGCGGGCCCCACAGATACGCAGTATTTT. Translation: CASSPPGLAGPTDTQYF.

The chain recombines TRBV20-1 with TRBJ2-7, with 11 bases that match TRBD2. V lost 4 bases, J lost 1 base, and 6 bases stayed unmatched. Looked up from germline, CDR1 is DFQATT and CDR2 is SNEGSKA (reference sequence). The CDR3 totals 15 residues. CDR3 in amino acids: CSAILGTSGSYEQYF. CDR3 DNA: TGCAGTGCTATACTCGGGACTAGCGGATCCTACGAGCAGTACTTC.